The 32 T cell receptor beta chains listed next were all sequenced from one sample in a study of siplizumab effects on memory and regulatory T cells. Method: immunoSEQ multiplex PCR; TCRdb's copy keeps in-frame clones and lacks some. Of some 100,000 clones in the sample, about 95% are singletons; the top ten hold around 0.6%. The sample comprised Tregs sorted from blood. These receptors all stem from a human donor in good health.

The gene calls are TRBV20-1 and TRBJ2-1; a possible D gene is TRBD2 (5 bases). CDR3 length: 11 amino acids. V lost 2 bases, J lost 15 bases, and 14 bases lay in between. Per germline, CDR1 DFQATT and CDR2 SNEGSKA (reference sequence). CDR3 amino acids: CSARLDSWRFF. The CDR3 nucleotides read TGCAGTGCTAGACTGGACTCATGGAGGTTCTTC.

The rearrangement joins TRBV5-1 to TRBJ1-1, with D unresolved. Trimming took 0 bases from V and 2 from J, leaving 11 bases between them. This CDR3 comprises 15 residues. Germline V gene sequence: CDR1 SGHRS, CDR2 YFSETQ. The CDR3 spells CASSLASSRNTEAFF. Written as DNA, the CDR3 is TGCGCCAGCAGCTTGGCCTCGAGTAGAAACACTGAAGCTTTCTTT.

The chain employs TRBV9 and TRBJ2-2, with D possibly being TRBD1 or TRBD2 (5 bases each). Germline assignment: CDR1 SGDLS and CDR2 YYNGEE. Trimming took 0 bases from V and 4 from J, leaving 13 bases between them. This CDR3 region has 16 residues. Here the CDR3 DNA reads TGTGCCAGCAGCGTAGGGGGGTACGTGAGCACCGGGGAGCTGTTTTTT. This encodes CASSVGGYVSTGELFF.

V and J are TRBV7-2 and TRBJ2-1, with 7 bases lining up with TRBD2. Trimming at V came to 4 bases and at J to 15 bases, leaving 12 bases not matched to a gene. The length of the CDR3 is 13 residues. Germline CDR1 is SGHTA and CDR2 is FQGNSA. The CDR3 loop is CASSSRGRLARFF. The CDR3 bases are TGTGCCAGCAGCTCGCGTGGGCGACTAGCTCGGTTCTTC.

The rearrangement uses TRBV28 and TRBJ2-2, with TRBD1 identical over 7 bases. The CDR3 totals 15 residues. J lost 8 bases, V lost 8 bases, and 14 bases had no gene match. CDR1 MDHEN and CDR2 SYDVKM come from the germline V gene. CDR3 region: CASRNDRVISGELFF. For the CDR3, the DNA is TGTGCCAGCCGTAACGACAGGGTGATTTCGGGGGAGCTGTTTTTT. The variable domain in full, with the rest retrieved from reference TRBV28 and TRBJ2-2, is DVKVTQSSRYLVKRTGEKVFLECVQDMDHENMFWYRQDPGLGLRLIYFSYDVKMKEKGDIPEGYSVSREKKERFSLILESASTNQTSMYLCASRNDRVISGELFFGEGSRLTVL.

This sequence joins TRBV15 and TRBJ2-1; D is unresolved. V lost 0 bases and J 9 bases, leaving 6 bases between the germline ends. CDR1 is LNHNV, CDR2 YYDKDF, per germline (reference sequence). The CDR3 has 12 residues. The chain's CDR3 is CATSREVGEQFF. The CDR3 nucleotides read TGTGCCACCAGCAGAGAAGTTGGTGAGCAGTTCTTC.

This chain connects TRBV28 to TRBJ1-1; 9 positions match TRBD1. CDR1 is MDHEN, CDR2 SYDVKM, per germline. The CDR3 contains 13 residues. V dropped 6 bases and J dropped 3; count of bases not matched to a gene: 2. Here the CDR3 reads CASRGQGDTEAFF. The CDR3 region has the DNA TGTGCCAGCAGGGGACAGGGTGACACTGAAGCTTTCTTT.

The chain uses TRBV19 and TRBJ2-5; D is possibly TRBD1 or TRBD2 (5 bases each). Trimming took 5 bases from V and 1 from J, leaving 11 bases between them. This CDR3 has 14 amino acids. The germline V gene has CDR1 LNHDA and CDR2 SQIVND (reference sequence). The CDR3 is CASSYTGPQETQYF. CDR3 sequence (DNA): TGTGCCAGTAGTTACACGGGACCCCAAGAGACCCAGTACTTC.

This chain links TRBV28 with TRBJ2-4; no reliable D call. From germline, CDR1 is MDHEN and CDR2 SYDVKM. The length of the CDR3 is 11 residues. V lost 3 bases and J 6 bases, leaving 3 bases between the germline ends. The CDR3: CASSLRNIQYF. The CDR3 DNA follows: TGTGCCAGCAGTTTGAGAAACATTCAGTACTTC.

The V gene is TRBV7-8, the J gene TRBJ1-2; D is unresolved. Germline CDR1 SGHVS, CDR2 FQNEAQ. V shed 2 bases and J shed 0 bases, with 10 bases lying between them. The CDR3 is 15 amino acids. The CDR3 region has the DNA TGTGCCAGCAGCTTAAATAGTCCAACTAACTATGGCTACACCTTC. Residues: CASSLNSPTNYGYTF.

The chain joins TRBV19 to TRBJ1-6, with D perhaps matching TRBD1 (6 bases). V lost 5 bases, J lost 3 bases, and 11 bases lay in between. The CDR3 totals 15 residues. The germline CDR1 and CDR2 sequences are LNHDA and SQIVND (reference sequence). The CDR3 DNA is TGTGCCAGTAGTCGACAGGCCGACTATAATTCACCCCTCCACTTT. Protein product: CASSRQADYNSPLHF. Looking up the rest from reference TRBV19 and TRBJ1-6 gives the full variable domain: DGGITQSPKYLFRKEGQNVTLSCEQNLNHDAMYWYRQDPGQGLRLIYYSQIVNDFQKGDIAEGYSVSREKKESFPLTVTSAQKNPTAFYLCASSRQADYNSPLHFGNGTRLTVT.

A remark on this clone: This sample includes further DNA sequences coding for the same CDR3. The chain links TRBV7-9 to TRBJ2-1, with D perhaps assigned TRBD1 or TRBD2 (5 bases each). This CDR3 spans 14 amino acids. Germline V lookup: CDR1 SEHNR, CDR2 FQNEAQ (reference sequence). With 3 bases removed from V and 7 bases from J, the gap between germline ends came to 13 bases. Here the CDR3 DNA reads TGTGCCAGCAGCTTGGGGGTAGCCCGGAATGAGCAGTTCTTC. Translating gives CASSLGVARNEQFF.

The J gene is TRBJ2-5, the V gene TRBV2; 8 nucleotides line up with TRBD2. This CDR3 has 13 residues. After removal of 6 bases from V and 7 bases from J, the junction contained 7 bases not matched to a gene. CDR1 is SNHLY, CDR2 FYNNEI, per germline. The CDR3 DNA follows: TGTGCCAGCAGCGCTAACCGGGGGGGGACCCAGTACTTC. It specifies CASSANRGGTQYF. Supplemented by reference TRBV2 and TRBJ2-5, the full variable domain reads EPEVTQTPSHQVTQMGQEVILRCVPISNHLYFYWYRQILGQKVEFLVSFYNNEISEKSEIFDDQFSVERPDGSNFTLKIRSTKLEDSAMYFCASSANRGGTQYFGPGTRLLVL.

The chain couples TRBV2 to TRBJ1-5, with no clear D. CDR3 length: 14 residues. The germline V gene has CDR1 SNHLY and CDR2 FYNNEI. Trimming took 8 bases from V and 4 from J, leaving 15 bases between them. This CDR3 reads CASGTGYPNQPQHF. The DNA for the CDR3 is TGTGCCAGCGGAACGGGGTACCCAAATCAGCCCCAGCATTTT. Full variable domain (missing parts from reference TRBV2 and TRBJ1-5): EPEVTQTPSHQVTQMGQEVILRCVPISNHLYFYWYRQILGQKVEFLVSFYNNEISEKSEIFDDQFSVERPDGSNFTLKIRSTKLEDSAMYFCASGTGYPNQPQHFGDGTRLSIL.

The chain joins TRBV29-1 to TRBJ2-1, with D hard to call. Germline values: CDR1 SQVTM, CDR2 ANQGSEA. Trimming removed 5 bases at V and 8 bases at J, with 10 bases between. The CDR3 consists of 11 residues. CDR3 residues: CSVRGFDEQFF. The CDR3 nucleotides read TGCAGCGTTCGTGGGTTCGATGAGCAGTTCTTC.

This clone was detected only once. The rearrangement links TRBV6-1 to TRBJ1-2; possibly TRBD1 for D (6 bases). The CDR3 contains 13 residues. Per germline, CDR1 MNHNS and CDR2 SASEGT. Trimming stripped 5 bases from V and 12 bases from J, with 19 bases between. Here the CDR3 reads CASSSSLRGANTF. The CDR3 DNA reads TGTGCCAGCAGTTCGTCCCTGCGGGGGGCGAACACCTTC.

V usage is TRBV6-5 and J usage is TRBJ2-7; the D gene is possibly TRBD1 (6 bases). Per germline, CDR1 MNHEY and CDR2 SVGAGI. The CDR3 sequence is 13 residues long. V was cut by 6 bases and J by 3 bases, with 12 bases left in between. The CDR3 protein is CASRPGHYYEQYF. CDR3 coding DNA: TGTGCCAGCAGGCCGGGACACTACTACGAGCAGTACTTC.

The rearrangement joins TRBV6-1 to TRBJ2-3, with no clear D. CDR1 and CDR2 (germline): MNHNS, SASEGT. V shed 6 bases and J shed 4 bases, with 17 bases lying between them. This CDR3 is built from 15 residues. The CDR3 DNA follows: TGTGCCAGCAGGATACAGCGTATTGCCGCAGATACGCAGTATTTT. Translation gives CASRIQRIAADTQYF.

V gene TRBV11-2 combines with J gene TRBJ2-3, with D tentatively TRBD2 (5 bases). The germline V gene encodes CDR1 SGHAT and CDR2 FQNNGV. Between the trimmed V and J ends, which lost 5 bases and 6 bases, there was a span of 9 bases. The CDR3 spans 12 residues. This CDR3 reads CASSPRVDTQYF. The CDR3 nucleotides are TGTGCCAGCAGCCCGAGGGTTGATACGCAGTATTTT.

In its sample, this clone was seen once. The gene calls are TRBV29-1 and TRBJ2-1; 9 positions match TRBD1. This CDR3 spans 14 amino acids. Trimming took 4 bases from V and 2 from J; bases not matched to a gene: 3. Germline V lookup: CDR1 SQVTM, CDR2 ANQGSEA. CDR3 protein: CSVGGDRAYNEQFF. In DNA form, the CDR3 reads TGCAGCGTTGGGGGGGACAGGGCCTACAATGAGCAGTTCTTC.

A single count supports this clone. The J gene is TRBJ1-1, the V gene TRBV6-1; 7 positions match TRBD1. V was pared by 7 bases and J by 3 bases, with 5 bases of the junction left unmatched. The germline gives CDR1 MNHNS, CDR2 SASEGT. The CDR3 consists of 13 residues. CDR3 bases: TGTGCCAGCAAATGGACAGGAGACACTGAAGCTTTCTTT. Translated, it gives CASKWTGDTEAFF.

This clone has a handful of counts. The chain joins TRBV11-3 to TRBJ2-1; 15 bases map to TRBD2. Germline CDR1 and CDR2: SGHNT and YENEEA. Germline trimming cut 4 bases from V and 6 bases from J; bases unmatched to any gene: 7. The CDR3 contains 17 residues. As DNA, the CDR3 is TGTGCCAGCAGCTCAGGGACTAGCGGGAGGAAGAGCAATGAGCAGTTCTTC. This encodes CASSSGTSGRKSNEQFF. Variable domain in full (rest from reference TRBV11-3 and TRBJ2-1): EAGVVQSPRYKIIEKKQPVAFWCNPISGHNTLYWYLQNLGQGPELLIRYENEEAVDDSQLPKDRFSAERLKGVDSTLKIQPAELGDSAVYLCASSSGTSGRKSNEQFFGPGTRLTVL.

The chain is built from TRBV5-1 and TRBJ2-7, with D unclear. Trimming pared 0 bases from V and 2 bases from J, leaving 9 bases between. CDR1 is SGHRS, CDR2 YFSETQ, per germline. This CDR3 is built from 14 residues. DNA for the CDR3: TGCGCCAGCAGCTTGGCCAGAGGAGCCTACGAGCAGTACTTC. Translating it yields CASSLARGAYEQYF.

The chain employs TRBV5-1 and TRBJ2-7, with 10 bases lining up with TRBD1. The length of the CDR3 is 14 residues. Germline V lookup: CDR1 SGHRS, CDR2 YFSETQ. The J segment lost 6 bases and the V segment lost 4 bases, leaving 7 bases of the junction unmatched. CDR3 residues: CASSPGTGESEQYF. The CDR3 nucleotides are TGCGCCAGCAGCCCCGGGACAGGGGAATCCGAGCAGTACTTC.

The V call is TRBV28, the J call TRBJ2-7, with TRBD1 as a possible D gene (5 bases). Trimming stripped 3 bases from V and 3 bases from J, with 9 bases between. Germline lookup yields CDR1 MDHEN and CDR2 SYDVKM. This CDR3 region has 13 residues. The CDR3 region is CASSFDRFYEQYF. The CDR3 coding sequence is TGTGCCAGCAGTTTTGACAGATTCTACGAGCAGTACTTC.

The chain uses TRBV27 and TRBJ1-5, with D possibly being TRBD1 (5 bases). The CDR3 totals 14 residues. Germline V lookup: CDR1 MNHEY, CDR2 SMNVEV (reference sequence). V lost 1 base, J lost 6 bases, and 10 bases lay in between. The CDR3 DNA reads TGTGCCAGCAGTTTATGGGGGGGAGGTCAGCCCCAGCATTTT. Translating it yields CASSLWGGGQPQHF.

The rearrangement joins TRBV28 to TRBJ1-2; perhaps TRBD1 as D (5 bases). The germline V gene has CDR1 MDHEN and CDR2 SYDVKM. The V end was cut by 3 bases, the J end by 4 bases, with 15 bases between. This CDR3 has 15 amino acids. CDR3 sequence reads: CASSFVVGQGYGYTF. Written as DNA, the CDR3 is TGTGCCAGCAGTTTTGTGGTGGGCCAGGGCTATGGCTACACCTTC.

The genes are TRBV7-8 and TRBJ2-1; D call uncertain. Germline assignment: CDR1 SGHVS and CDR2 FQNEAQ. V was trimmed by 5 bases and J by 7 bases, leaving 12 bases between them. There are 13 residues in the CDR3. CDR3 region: CASSPRLLNEQFF. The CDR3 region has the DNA TGTGCCAGCAGCCCGCGCCTTCTGAATGAGCAGTTCTTC.

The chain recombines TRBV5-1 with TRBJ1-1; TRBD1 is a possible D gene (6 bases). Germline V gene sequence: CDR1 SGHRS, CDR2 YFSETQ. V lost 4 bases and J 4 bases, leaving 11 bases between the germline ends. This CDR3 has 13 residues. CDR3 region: CASSIPGATEAFF. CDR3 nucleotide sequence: TGCGCCAGCAGCATTCCAGGGGCCACTGAAGCTTTCTTT.

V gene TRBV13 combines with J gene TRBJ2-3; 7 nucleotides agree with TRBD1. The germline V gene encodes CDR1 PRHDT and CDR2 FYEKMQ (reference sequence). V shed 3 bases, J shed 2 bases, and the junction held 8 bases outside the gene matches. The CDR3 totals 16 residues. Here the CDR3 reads CASSFPGTGATDTQYF. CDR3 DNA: TGTGCCAGCAGCTTTCCGGGAACAGGGGCCACAGATACGCAGTATTTT.

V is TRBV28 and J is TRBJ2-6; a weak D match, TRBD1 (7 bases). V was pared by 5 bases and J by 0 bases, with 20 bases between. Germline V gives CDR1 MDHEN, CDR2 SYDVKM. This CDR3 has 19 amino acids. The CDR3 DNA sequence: TGTGCCAGCAGTGACCCCCGGGGGACAGCCGACTCTGGGGCCAACGTCCTGACTTTC. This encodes CASSDPRGTADSGANVLTF. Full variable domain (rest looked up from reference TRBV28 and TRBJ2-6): DVKVTQSSRYLVKRTGEKVFLECVQDMDHENMFWYRQDPGLGLRLIYFSYDVKMKEKGDIPEGYSVSREKKERFSLILESASTNQTSMYLCASSDPRGTADSGANVLTFGAGSRLTVL.

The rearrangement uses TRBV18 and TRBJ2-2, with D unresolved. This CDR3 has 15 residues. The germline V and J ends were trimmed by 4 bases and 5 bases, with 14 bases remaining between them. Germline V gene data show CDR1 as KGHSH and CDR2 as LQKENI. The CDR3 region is CASSRQVLETGELFF. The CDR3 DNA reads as TGTGCCAGCTCACGGCAGGTCCTGGAGACCGGGGAGCTGTTTTTT.